These 29 T cell receptor beta chains were sequenced from one sample in a study of blood T cell repertoires in COVID-19. Profiling relied on immunoSEQ multiplex PCR, and the TCRdb table lists in-frame clones only, not all of them. Here the sample spans about 190,000 clones, 84% being singletons. The sequenced material came from peripheral blood. The receptors shown here come from a human donor in a cohort sampled during active COVID-19.

V is TRBV7-2 and J is TRBJ2-6; 10 positions agree with TRBD2. Germline CDR1 and CDR2: SGHTA and FQGNSA. The CDR3 runs to 16 residues. After removal of 4 bases from V and 2 bases from J, the junction contained 2 bases not matched to a gene. The CDR3 DNA follows: TGTGCCAGCAGCTGGCTAGCGGGAGCTGGGGCCAACGTCCTGACTTTC. Protein: CASSWLAGAGANVLTF.

The chain uses TRBV5-1 and TRBJ2-2; a weak D match, TRBD2 (7 bases). Germline loops: CDR1 SGHRS, CDR2 YFSETQ. Deletions cut 2 bases from V and 4 bases from J, with 9 bases between. There are 14 residues in the CDR3. CDR3 in DNA: TGCGCCAGCAGCTTAGGGGGGGCCACCGGGGAGCTGTTTTTT. Protein sequence: CASSLGGATGELFF.

This clone was counted only a few times. The chain carries TRBV5-1 and TRBJ2-3, with TRBD2 identical over 7 bases. CDR3 length equals 14 residues. Losses at the gene ends were 4 bases for V and 6 bases for J; bases not matched to a gene: 8. The germline CDR1 and CDR2 sequences are SGHRS and YFSETQ. The CDR3 spells CASSRTKLADTQYF. The CDR3 nucleotides are TGCGCCAGCAGCCGTACAAAACTAGCGGATACGCAGTATTTT.

The rearrangement uses TRBV7-8 and TRBJ2-6; 9 nucleotides line up with TRBD1. The V segment lost 5 bases and the J segment 3 bases; nucleotides outside the gene matches: 11. CDR3 length: 18 residues. Germline values: CDR1 SGHVS, CDR2 FQNEAQ. CDR3: CASSLVPNRGHGANVLTF. CDR3 bases: TGTGCCAGCAGCCTAGTCCCCAACAGGGGGCATGGGGCCAACGTCCTGACTTTC.

This clone was seen more than once but under ten times. The chain has TRBV6-6 and TRBJ2-1; 9 bases match TRBD2. The CDR3 sequence is 16 residues long. CDR1 and CDR2 (germline): MNHNY, SVGAGI (reference sequence). V was pared by 0 bases and J by 6 bases, with 6 bases of the junction left unmatched. The CDR3 sequence is CASSYSPGLASNEQFF. In DNA, the CDR3 is TGTGCCAGCAGTTACTCGCCGGGACTAGCATCCAATGAGCAGTTCTTC.

The V and J genes are TRBV4-1 and TRBJ1-3; possibly TRBD1 for D (5 bases). Germline CDR1 MGHRA, CDR2 YSYEKL. V was clipped by 0 bases and J by 7 bases, with 16 bases between them. The CDR3 is made up of 16 amino acids. CDR3 residues: CASSQEGQTARNTIYF. CDR3 nucleotides: TGCGCCAGCAGCCAAGAAGGGCAGACAGCCCGGAACACCATATATTTT.

The CDR3 region is CASSYRGSGPYEQYF. The CDR3 DNA follows: TGTGCCAGCAGTTACCGGGGTAGCGGTCCCTACGAGCAGTACTTC. The rearrangement uses TRBV6-5 and TRBJ2-7; D might be TRBD2 (6 bases). This CDR3 has 15 residues. The V end lost 2 bases, the J end lost 2 bases, and 13 bases lay between the germline ends. Looked up from germline, CDR1 is MNHEY and CDR2 is SVGAGI.

This clone was picked up a small number of times. This chain connects TRBV19 to TRBJ2-6; D unclear. In germline, CDR1 is LNHDA, CDR2 SQIVND (reference sequence). The CDR3 runs to 18 residues. V lost 3 bases, J lost 0 bases, and 15 bases lay in between. The CDR3 protein is CASSISAGRFSGANVLTF. The DNA of the CDR3 is TGTGCCAGTAGTATTTCGGCAGGAAGGTTCTCTGGGGCCAACGTCCTGACTTTC.

The V and J genes are TRBV28 and TRBJ1-6, with D possibly being TRBD1 (6 bases). Germline CDR1 reads MDHEN; CDR2 reads SYDVKM. CDR3 length: 16 residues. Trimming left V 5 bases short and J 7 bases short, with 18 bases between. Here the CDR3 reads CASSPLGGGENSPLHF. The CDR3 DNA sequence: TGTGCCAGCAGTCCCCTGGGAGGGGGTGAAAATTCACCCCTCCACTTT.

V and J are TRBV27 and TRBJ2-6; D not resolved. CDR1 and CDR2 (germline): MNHEY, SMNVEV (reference sequence). The CDR3 runs 17 residues. Trimming shortened V by 6 bases and J by 6 bases, and 21 bases separated the two germline ends. The CDR3 DNA reads TGTGCCAGCAGGAATACCTTAGCTGGCCGTGAGGCCAACGTCCTGACTTTC. It encodes CASRNTLAGREANVLTF.

The rearrangement joins TRBV14 to TRBJ2-1; no reliable D call. V dropped 4 bases and J dropped 0 bases, with 7 bases sitting between them. The CDR3 runs to 14 residues. The germline CDR1 and CDR2 sequences are SGHDN and FVKESK. CDR3 amino acids: CASSRASSYNEQFF. The CDR3 coding sequence is TGTGCCAGCAGCCGAGCATCCTCCTACAATGAGCAGTTCTTC.

The genes are TRBV2 and TRBJ1-1, with D maybe TRBD1 (6 bases). The V end was cut by 0 bases, the J end by 5 bases, with 10 bases between. There are 14 residues in the CDR3. Germline V lookup: CDR1 SNHLY, CDR2 FYNNEI. CDR3 nucleotides: TGTGCCAGCAGTGAAGCGGGGACAACGACTGAAGCTTTCTTT. The encoded protein is CASSEAGTTTEAFF.

The rearrangement links TRBV4-1 to TRBJ1-5, with a tentative D call TRBD1 (5 bases). V gave up 0 bases and J gave up 2 bases, with 11 bases separating them. CDR1 MGHRA and CDR2 YSYEKL come from the germline V gene. CDR3 length: 16 amino acids. The CDR3 DNA sequence: TGCGCCAGCAGCCAAGACGGGGGGATCGGCAATCAGCCCCAGCATTTT. As protein: CASSQDGGIGNQPQHF.

CDR3 DNA: TGTGCCAGCAGCTTTCCTGGACTAGCGGGAAGCGGGGAGCTGTTTTTT. Translating gives CASSFPGLAGSGELFF. The chain employs TRBV5-4 and TRBJ2-2; 12 bases are a match to TRBD2. The V gene end was trimmed by 2 bases and the J gene end by 7 bases; junction bases not matched to a gene: 6. Germline V CDR1 and CDR2: SGHNT, YYREEE (reference sequence). CDR3 size: 16 residues.

At least ten counts were recorded for this clone. The J gene is TRBJ2-3, the V gene TRBV5-1; 8 bases align to TRBD1. Germline V gene lookup returns CDR1 SGHRS and CDR2 YFSETQ. The CDR3 has 16 residues. With V trimmed by 0 bases and J by 0 bases, 3 bases remained unmatched. The CDR3 coding sequence is TGCGCCAGCAGCTTGGTCCAGGGGGCTAGCACAGATACGCAGTATTTT. It translates to CASSLVQGASTDTQYF.

The chain recombines TRBV4-1 with TRBJ1-1; no reliable D call. V was trimmed by 4 bases and J by 2 bases, leaving 14 bases between them. Germline-derived CDR1 and CDR2 are MGHRA and YSYEKL. The CDR3 totals 15 residues. The CDR3 region has the DNA TGCGCCAGCAGCCCGCAACCGAGGAGAAACACTGAAGCTTTCTTT. This encodes CASSPQPRRNTEAFF.

The DNA for the CDR3 is TGTGCCAGCAGCGAGCAGGGCACCGGGGAGCTGTTTTTT. Encoded protein: CASSEQGTGELFF. The genes are TRBV6-4 and TRBJ2-2; tentatively, D is TRBD1 (5 bases). Trimming pared 6 bases from V and 4 bases from J, leaving 9 bases between. CDR1 and CDR2 (germline): MRHNA, SNTAGT. This CDR3 is 13 amino acids long.

DNA for the CDR3: TGTGCCAGCTCAGCGGAACTCGACTATGGCTACACCTTC. Its protein product is CASSAELDYGYTF. The rearrangement joins TRBV18 to TRBJ1-2; D is uncertain. V dropped 5 bases and J dropped 3 bases, with 10 bases sitting between them. This CDR3 comprises 13 residues. Germline V gene data show CDR1 as KGHSH and CDR2 as LQKENI.

The chain carries TRBV5-1 and TRBJ2-3; D perhaps matches TRBD2 (6 bases). There are 16 residues in the CDR3. V was cut by 3 bases and J by 2 bases, with 16 bases left in between. The germline CDR1 and CDR2 sequences are SGHRS and YFSETQ. The DNA for the CDR3 is TGCGCCAGCAGCTCGGGCGGGGAGCACTCCACAGATACGCAGTATTTT. Its protein is CASSSGGEHSTDTQYF.

V usage is TRBV24-1 and J usage is TRBJ2-3; 7 bases fit TRBD2. V dropped 10 bases and J dropped 0; count of bases not matched to a gene: 9. The CDR3 sequence is 15 residues long. CDR1 and CDR2 (germline): KGHDR, SFDVKD. The CDR3 region has the DNA TGTGCCACTGGAGGACTAGGAAGAAGCACAGATACGCAGTATTTT. Protein product: CATGGLGRSTDTQYF.

The chain is built from TRBV28 and TRBJ2-7, with TRBD1 identical over 7 bases. Germline V gene sequence: CDR1 MDHEN, CDR2 SYDVKM. V trimming: 6 bases; J trimming: 0 bases; junction bases outside the gene matches: 2. The CDR3 is 13 residues long. This chain's CDR3 is CASRQGNSYEQYF. The CDR3 bases are TGTGCCAGCAGACAGGGGAACTCCTACGAGCAGTACTTC.

The V gene is TRBV7-9, the J gene TRBJ2-7, with 9 positions matching TRBD1. Germline lookup yields CDR1 SEHNR and CDR2 FQNEAQ (reference sequence). There are 14 residues in the CDR3. The V segment lost 5 bases and the J segment 2 bases; nucleotides outside the gene matches: 4. The CDR3 sequence is CASSLDRGAYEQYV. CDR3 nucleotides: TGTGCCAGCAGCCTAGACAGGGGGGCCTACGAGCAGTACGTC.

The chain has TRBV20-1 and TRBJ1-1; D gene uncertain. Germline V gene data show CDR1 as DFQATT and CDR2 as SNEGSKA (reference sequence). V was clipped by 3 bases and J by 5 bases, with 7 bases between them. The CDR3 sequence is 11 residues long. The CDR3 bases are TGCAGTGCTAGTACTCTGACTGAAGCTTTCTTT. It yields the protein CSASTLTEAFF.

This clone was picked up one time. The rearrangement joins TRBV7-8 to TRBJ1-1; TRBD1 matches 9 bases. The CDR3 extends over 16 amino acids. Germline V gene sequence: CDR1 SGHVS, CDR2 FQNEAQ. V trimming: 5 bases; J trimming: 6 bases; junction bases outside the gene matches: 13. The DNA for the CDR3 is TGTGCCAGCAGCCGTACAGGGGGCGGGGGGTCGCCTGAAGCTTTCTTT. It encodes CASSRTGGGGSPEAFF.

The J gene is TRBJ1-4, the V gene TRBV5-5, with D unresolved. CDR3 size: 15 residues. Trimming took 4 bases from V and 5 from J, leaving 15 bases between them. Germline CDR1 SGHKS, CDR2 YYEKEE (reference sequence). The CDR3 DNA is TGTGCCAGCAGCCGCAACAGTATTGACAATGAAAAACTGTTTTTT. Amino acid sequence: CASSRNSIDNEKLFF.

The chain links TRBV28 to TRBJ2-7, with D perhaps TRBD1 (5 bases). Per germline, CDR1 MDHEN and CDR2 SYDVKM. V dropped 7 bases and J dropped 6 bases, with 13 bases sitting between them. This CDR3 comprises 12 residues. The CDR3 reads CASKVKGFEQYF. The DNA of the CDR3 is TGTGCCAGCAAAGTTAAGGGGTTCGAGCAGTACTTC.

This chain uses TRBV6-7 with TRBJ1-6; 7 positions match TRBD1. TRBV6-7 is placed among ORFs of uncertain function. There are 15 residues in the CDR3. The J segment lost 6 bases and the V segment lost 6 bases, leaving 8 bases of the junction unmatched. CDR3 bases: TGTGCCAGCAGCCCCCAGGGGGTCGTTAATTCACCCCTCCACTTT. Protein: CASSPQGVVNSPLHF.

The V call is TRBV6-1, the J call TRBJ1-2, with D unclear. CDR3 size: 14 residues. V lost 2 bases, J lost 2 bases, and 9 bases lay in between. CDR1 and CDR2 (germline): MNHNS, SASEGT. The CDR3 DNA reads as TGTGCCAGCAGTGAATTTGGCAGAAACTATGGCTACACCTTC. Its protein is CASSEFGRNYGYTF.

The chain combines TRBV11-2 with TRBJ1-1; a weak D match, TRBD1 (5 bases). V was clipped by 5 bases and J by 1 base, with 17 bases between them. Germline loops: CDR1 SGHAT, CDR2 FQNNGV. The CDR3 is 16 residues long. CDR3 in DNA: TGTGCCAGCAGCCTCCCCCCCGGGACTGCGAACACTGAAGCTTTCTTT. It translates to CASSLPPGTANTEAFF.